This is a list of T cell receptor beta chains from one sample in a study of cytomegalovirus exposure and HLA in healthy donors. Assay: immunoSEQ multiplex PCR; the TCRdb copy retains only in-frame clones and omits some. The sample includes about 83,000 clones. Sequencing was performed on PBMCs. The receptors here all came from a man between 18 and 29 years old in good health and CMV-seropositive. The CDR3 runs from the conserved cysteine through the conserved F or W. The D gene is left open where the match is weak.

V,length,D,J,CDR3,DNA
TRBV5-1,15,.,TRBJ2-2,CASSLSGANTGELFF,TGCGCCAGCAGCTTGTCAGGGGCGAACACCGGGGAGCTGTTTTTT
TRBV19,18,TRBD1,TRBJ1-5,CASSKRDRGRLSNQPQHF,TGTGCCAGTAGCAAGCGGGACAGGGGCCGCCTTAGCAATCAGCCCCAGCATTTT
TRBV30,15,.,TRBJ1-5,CAWSKGLYSNQPQHF,TGTGCCTGGAGTAAGGGACTCTATAGCAATCAGCCCCAGCATTTT
TRBV19,14,.,TRBJ2-5,CASSLGGGAETQYF,TGTGCCAGTAGCCTCGGGGGAGGCGCGGAGACCCAGTACTTC
TRBV19,15,TRBD1,TRBJ1-3,CASSTGTALGGTIYF,TGTGCCAGTAGCACCGGGACAGCCCTAGGTGGCACCATATATTTT
TRBV7-7,15,TRBD2,TRBJ2-3,CASSPGLADTDTQYF,TGTGCCAGCAGCCCGGGACTAGCGGACACAGATACGCAGTATTTT
TRBV18,11,.,TRBJ2-3,CASSPADTQYF,TGTGCCAGCTCACCCGCAGATACGCAGTATTTT
TRBV14,13,.,TRBJ1-5,CASSGGGGQPQHF,TGTGCCAGCAGCGGCGGGGGAGGTCAGCCCCAGCATTTT
TRBV18,17,TRBD2,TRBJ2-1,CASSPVRGLSSYNEQFF,TGTGCCAGCTCACCAGTTAGGGGACTAAGCTCCTACAATGAGCAGTTCTTC
TRBV9,14,.,TRBJ2-3,CASSAWGGTDTQYF,TGTGCCAGCAGCGCCTGGGGGGGCACAGATACGCAGTATTTT
TRBV6-1,11,.,TRBJ1-2,CATLFTSGYTF,TGTGCCACCCTTTTTACGAGCGGCTACACCTTC
TRBV11-3,16,TRBD1,TRBJ2-2,CASSPGTGGWTGELFF,TGTGCCAGCAGCCCGGGGACAGGGGGTTGGACCGGGGAGCTGTTTTTT
TRBV6-5,15,TRBD1,TRBJ1-3,CASSYSTGAGNTIYF,TGTGCCAGCAGTTACTCGACAGGGGCTGGAAACACCATATATTTT
TRBV5-4,15,.,TRBJ2-7,CASSSKTDRTYEQYF,TGTGCCAGCAGCTCCAAGACCGACAGAACCTACGAGCAGTACTTC
TRBV10-3,15,.,TRBJ1-1,CAISESIGGAGSGFF,TGTGCCATCAGTGAGTCGATAGGAGGGGCGGGGAGTGGTTTCTTT
TRBV29-1,14,TRBD2,TRBJ2-3,CSVDGGSGSDTQYF,TGCAGCGTTGACGGCGGGAGTGGATCAGATACGCAGTATTTT
TRBV11-2,15,.,TRBJ2-7,CASSPLWSASYEQYF,TGTGCCAGCAGCCCTCTCTGGAGCGCCTCCTACGAGCAGTACTTC
TRBV18,15,.,TRBJ2-3,CASSPGTYYTDTQYF,TGTGCCAGCTCACCCGGGACATATTACACAGATACGCAGTATTTT
TRBV9,15,.,TRBJ1-2,CASSVGDTPNYGYTF,TGTGCCAGCAGCGTAGGGGACACCCCTAACTATGGCTACACCTTC
TRBV28,12,.,TRBJ1-5,CASSYIVGPQHF,TGTGCCAGCAGCTATATCGTTGGGCCCCAGCATTTT
TRBV7-7,20,TRBD2,TRBJ2-1,CASTSPLTGTSGRVHNEQFF,TGTGCTAGCACCTCTCCCCTCACCGGGACTAGCGGGAGGGTCCACAATGAGCAGTTCTTC
TRBV19,14,.,TRBJ2-7,CASSKTKGNTEQYF,TGTGCCAGTAGTAAGACTAAGGGCAATACCGAGCAGTACTTC
TRBV18,16,TRBD1,TRBJ2-5,CASSLSPTGVQETQYF,TGTGCCAGCTCACTATCCCCGACAGGGGTCCAAGAGACCCAGTACTTC
TRBV19,15,TRBD2,TRBJ2-1,CASTMSGSSYNEQFF,TGTGCCAGTACCATGAGCGGGAGCTCCTACAATGAGCAGTTCTTC
TRBV7-6,16,TRBD2,TRBJ2-1,CASSTTSGASYNEQFF,TGTGCCAGCAGCACCACGAGCGGGGCTTCCTACAATGAGCAGTTCTTC
TRBV11-2,14,.,TRBJ2-7,CASSSDDFLYEQYF,TGTGCCAGCAGCTCCGATGACTTTTTATACGAGCAGTACTTC
TRBV9,13,TRBD1,TRBJ1-1,CASTGTGETEAFF,TGTGCCAGCACCGGGACAGGGGAAACTGAAGCTTTCTTT
TRBV7-8,18,TRBD2,TRBJ2-7,CASSLGGSGGSRSYEQYF,TGTGCCAGCAGCTTAGGGGGTAGCGGGGGGTCAAGATCCTACGAGCAGTACTTC
TRBV4-2,20,TRBD2,TRBJ2-7,CASSLNIPSFSGGSSYEQYF,TGTGCCAGCAGCCTAAACATACCTAGCTTTAGCGGGGGGAGCTCCTACGAGCAGTACTTC
TRBV4-1,15,.,TRBJ2-5,CASSQGPGGGGTQYF,TGCGCCAGCAGCCAAGGACCGGGTGGGGGAGGGACCCAGTACTTC
TRBV25-1,15,.,TRBJ2-7,CASSKAGPYSYEQYF,TGTGCCAGCAGTAAGGCAGGTCCTTACTCCTACGAGCAGTACTTC
TRBV28,15,TRBD1,TRBJ1-4,CASSFLGTVNEKLFF,TGTGCCAGCAGTTTTTTAGGGACAGTAAATGAAAAACTGTTTTTT
TRBV28,16,.,TRBJ1-2,CASSVRASGGYRGYTF,TGTGCCAGCAGTGTCAGGGCCTCGGGAGGGTATCGTGGCTACACCTTC
TRBV5-1,18,TRBD1,TRBJ2-7,CASSLEVGQARSSYEQYF,TGCGCCAGCAGCTTGGAGGTCGGACAGGCCCGGAGCTCCTACGAGCAGTACTTC
TRBV6-1,15,.,TRBJ1-5,CASSDSVGINQPQHF,TGTGCCAGCAGTGATTCCGTTGGCATCAATCAGCCCCAGCATTTT
TRBV29-1,16,TRBD2,TRBJ2-4,CSVAQRGDPQVNIQYF,TGCAGCGTTGCCCAGCGGGGAGACCCACAAGTTAACATTCAGTACTTC
TRBV6-1,13,.,TRBJ1-1,CASSSGWDTEAFF,TGTGCCAGCAGTTCGGGATGGGACACTGAAGCTTTCTTT
TRBV13,15,TRBD1,TRBJ1-2,CASSSTGRGLYGYTF,TGTGCCAGCAGCTCTACGGGCAGGGGGCTTTATGGCTACACCTTC
TRBV7-3,20,TRBD1,TRBJ1-5,CASSLTNFGTGHYSNQPQHF,TGTGCCAGCAGCTTAACAAATTTCGGGACAGGCCACTATAGCAATCAGCCCCAGCATTTT
TRBV4-2,17,TRBD2,TRBJ2-7,CASSQNPGLAGVGEQYF,TGTGCCAGCAGCCAAAACCCGGGACTAGCGGGAGTGGGCGAGCAGTACTTC
TRBV27,13,.,TRBJ2-7,CASSLGTNYEQYF,TGTGCCAGCAGTTTAGGGACAAACTACGAGCAGTACTTC
TRBV13,16,TRBD1,TRBJ2-7,CASSLVTDRALYEQYF,TGTGCCAGCAGTTTGGTGACTGACAGGGCACTCTACGAGCAGTACTTC
TRBV5-1,14,TRBD1,TRBJ1-1,CASSRQGGSTEAFF,TGCGCCAGCAGCAGACAGGGAGGCAGCACTGAAGCTTTCTTT
TRBV11-2,14,.,TRBJ1-1,CASSLTGVNTEAFF,TGTGCCAGCAGTTTAACGGGGGTGAACACTGAAGCTTTCTTT
TRBV15,15,.,TRBJ1-3,CATSRDWGEGNTIYF,TGTGCCACCAGCAGAGATTGGGGGGAAGGAAACACCATATATTTT
TRBV6-6,13,.,TRBJ2-7,CASSYAAAYEQYF,TGTGCCAGCAGTTACGCGGCAGCCTACGAGCAGTACTTC
TRBV10-1,15,TRBD1,TRBJ2-7,CASSPGQGPFAEQYF,TGCGCCAGCAGCCCGGGACAGGGACCCTTCGCCGAGCAGTACTTC
TRBV5-1,14,.,TRBJ2-5,CASSLGSTQETQYF,TGCGCCAGCAGCTTGGGGTCTACTCAAGAGACCCAGTACTTC
TRBV6-5,14,TRBD2,TRBJ2-3,CASSSRLASDTQYF,TGTGCCAGCAGTTCCCGACTAGCATCAGATACGCAGTATTTT
TRBV5-4,13,.,TRBJ2-5,CASSLGAQETQYF,TGTGCCAGCAGCTTAGGGGCCCAAGAGACCCAGTACTTC
TRBV5-4,14,.,TRBJ1-1,CASSPGGGRTEAFF,TGTGCCAGCAGCCCGGGGGGGGGAAGGACTGAAGCTTTCTTT
TRBV5-1,15,.,TRBJ2-7,CASSLGGSRAYEQYF,TGCGCCAGCAGCTTGGGAGGGAGTAGGGCCTACGAGCAGTACTTC
TRBV6-5,16,TRBD1,TRBJ1-2,CASSYFQTGDGYGYTF,TGTGCCAGCAGTTACTTTCAGACAGGGGATGGCTATGGCTACACCTTC
TRBV11-2,12,TRBD1,TRBJ1-1,CASTTGGGKAFF,TGTGCCAGCACCACAGGGGGAGGGAAAGCTTTCTTT